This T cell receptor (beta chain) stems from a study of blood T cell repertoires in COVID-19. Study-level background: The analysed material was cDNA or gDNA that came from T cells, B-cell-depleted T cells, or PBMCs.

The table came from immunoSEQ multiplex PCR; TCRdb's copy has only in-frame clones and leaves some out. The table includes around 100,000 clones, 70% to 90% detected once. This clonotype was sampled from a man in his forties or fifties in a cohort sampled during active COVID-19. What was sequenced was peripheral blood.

This CDR3 reads CASSQGSGGNNQPQHF. The CDR3 DNA is TGTGCCAGCAGCCAAGGGTCAGGGGGAAACAATCAGCCCCAGCATTTT. The chain uses TRBV3-1 (or the pseudogene TRBV3-2) and TRBJ1-5; 7 bases agree with TRBD1. The CDR3 runs 16 residues. CDR1 is LGHDT and CDR2 is YNNKEL in the germline V gene (reference sequence). Trimming removed 1 base from V and 3 bases from J; junction bases left unmatched: 6.